This TCR beta chain was found in a study of blood T cells in healthy people across ages. Study observations and caveats: A conclusive naive versus antigen-experienced comparison was prevented by the unsorted PBMCs. With age, beta diversity per million T cells declined roughly linearly, significantly by approximately 40.

A second roughly 6 to 12 cycle PCR used barcoded and J-beta primers. Each single sample gave us at least 2.5 million CDR3-containing paired-end reads. TCRdb processed the 5' RACE reads anew with MiXCR; each CDR3 protein has one entry. The sample records more than 600,000 distinct CDR3 sequences, about 25% being singletons. Per-sample PBMC isolation yielded at least 6 million cells. As to this clonotype: Its antigen remains unidentified.

The sample was also reused in another study, on T cells of mothers and their children.

The TCR was taken from a boy aged 10-17 years in good health. The sequencing input was blood.

The CDR3 spells CASSQRLRTEETQYF. CDR3 sequence (DNA): TGTGCCAGCAGCCAACGCCTACGGACAGAGGAGACCCAGTACTTC. The genes are TRBV11-1 and TRBJ2-5; D might be TRBD1 (6 bases). Germline V gene data show CDR1 as SGHAT and CDR2 as FQDESV (reference sequence). V was cut by 5 bases and J by 5 bases, with 18 bases left in between. The length of the CDR3 is 15 residues.